This TCR beta chain is drawn from a study of T-cell reconstitution after alpha-beta-depleted transplantation in children. Study-level findings and limits: Fresh T-cell production supplied most of the T-cell counts and diversity seen one year after transplant.

On this clonotype itself: What it recognizes is unknown.

Germline loops: CDR1 SEHNR, CDR2 FQNEAQ (reference sequence). Trimming pared 5 bases from V and 3 bases from J, leaving 8 bases between. The CDR3 spans 12 residues. TCRbeta library construction was performed incorporating unique molecular identifiers. One entry per CDR3 protein results from TCRdb running MiXCR on the PCR reads. In the table there are a few hundred thousand distinct CDR3 sequences, 20% to 30% of which are singletons. This specimen consisted of PBMCs, obtained before TCRalphabeta/CD19-depleted stem cell transplant. The V and J genes are TRBV7-9 and TRBJ2-7, with D tentatively TRBD1 (5 bases). The clonotype was recovered from a boy in the first two years of life with Wiskott-Aldrich syndrome, due to receive a stem cell transplant. CDR3: CASSIQDYEQYF. Here the CDR3 DNA reads TGTGCCAGCAGCATACAGGACTACGAGCAGTACTTC.